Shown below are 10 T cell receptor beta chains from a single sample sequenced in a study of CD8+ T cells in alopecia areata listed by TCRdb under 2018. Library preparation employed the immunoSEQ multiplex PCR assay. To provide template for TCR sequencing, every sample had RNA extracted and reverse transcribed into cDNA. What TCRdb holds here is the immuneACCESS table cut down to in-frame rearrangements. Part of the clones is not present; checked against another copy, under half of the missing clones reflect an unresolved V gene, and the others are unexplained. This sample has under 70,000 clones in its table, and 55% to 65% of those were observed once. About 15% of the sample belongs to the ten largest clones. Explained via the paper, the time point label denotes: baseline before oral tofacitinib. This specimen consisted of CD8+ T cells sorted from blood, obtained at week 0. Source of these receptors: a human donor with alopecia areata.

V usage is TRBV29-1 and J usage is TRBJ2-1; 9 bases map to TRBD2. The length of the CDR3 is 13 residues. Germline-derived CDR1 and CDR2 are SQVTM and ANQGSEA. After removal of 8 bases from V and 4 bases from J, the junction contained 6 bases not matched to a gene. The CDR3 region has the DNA TGCAGCTTAGCGGGGGCTACGTACAATGAGCAGTTCTTC. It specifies CSLAGATYNEQFF.

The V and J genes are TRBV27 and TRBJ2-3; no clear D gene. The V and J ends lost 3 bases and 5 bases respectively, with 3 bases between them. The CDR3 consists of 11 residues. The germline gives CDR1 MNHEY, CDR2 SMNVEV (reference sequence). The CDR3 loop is CASSFGDTQYF. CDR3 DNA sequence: TGTGCCAGCAGTTTTGGAGATACGCAGTATTTT.

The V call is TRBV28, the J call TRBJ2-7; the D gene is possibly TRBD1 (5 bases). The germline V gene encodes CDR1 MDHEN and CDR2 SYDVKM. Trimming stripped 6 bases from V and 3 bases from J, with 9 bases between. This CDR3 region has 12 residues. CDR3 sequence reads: CASRTEIYEQYF. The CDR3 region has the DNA TGTGCCAGCAGGACAGAGATCTACGAGCAGTACTTC.

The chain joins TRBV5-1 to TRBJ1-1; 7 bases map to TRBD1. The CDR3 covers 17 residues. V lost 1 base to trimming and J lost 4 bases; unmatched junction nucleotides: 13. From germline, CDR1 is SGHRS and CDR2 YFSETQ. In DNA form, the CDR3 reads TGCGCCAGCAGCTTGAAGGGGGCGTTCGAATTGGGCACTGAAGCTTTCTTT. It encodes CASSLKGAFELGTEAFF.

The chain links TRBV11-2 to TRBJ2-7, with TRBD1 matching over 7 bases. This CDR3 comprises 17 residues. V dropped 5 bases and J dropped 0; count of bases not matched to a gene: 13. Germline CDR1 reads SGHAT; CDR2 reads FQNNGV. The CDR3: CASSQQGYTTNSYEQYF. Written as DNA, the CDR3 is TGTGCCAGCAGCCAACAGGGGTACACCACCAACTCCTACGAGCAGTACTTC. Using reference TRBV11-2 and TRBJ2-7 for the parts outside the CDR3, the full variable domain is EAGVAQSPRYKIIEKRQSVAFWCNPISGHATLYWYQQILGQGPKLLIQFQNNGVVDDSQLPKDRFSAERLKGVDSTLKIQPAKLEDSAVYLCASSQQGYTTNSYEQYFGPGTRLTVT.

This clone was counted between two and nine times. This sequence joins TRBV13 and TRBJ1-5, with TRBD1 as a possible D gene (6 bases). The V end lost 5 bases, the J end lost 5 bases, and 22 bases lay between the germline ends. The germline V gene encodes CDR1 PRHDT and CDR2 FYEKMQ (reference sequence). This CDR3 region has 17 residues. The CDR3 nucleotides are TGTGCCAGCAGCCCGAGACGGGGGCCCTCGATCCATCAGCCCCAGCATTTT. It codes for CASSPRRGPSIHQPQHF.

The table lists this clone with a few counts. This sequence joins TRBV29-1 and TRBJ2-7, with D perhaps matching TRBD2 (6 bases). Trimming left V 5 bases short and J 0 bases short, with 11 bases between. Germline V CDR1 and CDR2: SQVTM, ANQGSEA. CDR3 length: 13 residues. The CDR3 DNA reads TGCAGCGTTCCTACGGGGGACTCCTACGAGCAGTACTTC. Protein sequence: CSVPTGDSYEQYF.

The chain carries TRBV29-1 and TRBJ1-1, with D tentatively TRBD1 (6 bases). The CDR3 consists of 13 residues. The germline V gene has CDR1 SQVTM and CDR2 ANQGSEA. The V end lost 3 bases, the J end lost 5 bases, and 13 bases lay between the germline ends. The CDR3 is CSVESSQGTEAFF. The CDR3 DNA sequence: TGCAGCGTTGAGAGTTCGCAGGGGACTGAAGCTTTCTTT.

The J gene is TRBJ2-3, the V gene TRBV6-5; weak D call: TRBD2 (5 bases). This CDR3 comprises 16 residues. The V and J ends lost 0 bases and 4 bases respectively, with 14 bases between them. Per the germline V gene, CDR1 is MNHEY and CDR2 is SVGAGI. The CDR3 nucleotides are TGTGCCAGCAGTTACTCGGGCCCCAACGGGGCAGATACGCAGTATTTT. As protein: CASSYSGPNGADTQYF.

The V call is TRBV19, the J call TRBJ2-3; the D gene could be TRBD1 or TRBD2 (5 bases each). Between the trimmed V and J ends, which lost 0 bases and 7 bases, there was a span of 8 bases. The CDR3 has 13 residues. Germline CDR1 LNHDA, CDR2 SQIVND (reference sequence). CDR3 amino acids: CASSIDEGNTQYF. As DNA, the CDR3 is TGTGCCAGTAGTATAGATGAGGGGAATACGCAGTATTTT.